Sequencing of this TCR beta chain was carried out in a study of cytomegalovirus exposure and HLA in healthy donors. Findings and limits, study-wide: Earlier analysis yielded a pattern in which most TCR beta V segments were productive about 87% or about 30% of the time.

About this clone itself: Its antigen is not identified.

Donors had nominal health at sampling but likely had unrecorded immune exposures. This CDR3 region has 14 residues. V shed 4 bases and J shed 2 bases, with 12 bases lying between them. The germline CDR1 and CDR2 sequences are SGHRS and YFSETQ. Vbeta (60) and Jbeta (13) primers were used in the PCR. Produced via immunoSEQ multiplex PCR; TCRdb's table is partial and in-frame only. The data contain approximately 170,000 clones, 70% of them singletons. The specimen sequenced was PBMCs. This receptor was identified in a young man in good health and CMV-seropositive. The V and J genes are TRBV5-1 and TRBJ1-2, with D possibly being TRBD1 (6 bases). Written as DNA, the CDR3 is TGCGCCAGCAGCCCGAGGACAGCAAACTATGGCTACACCTTC. It translates to CASSPRTANYGYTF.